The 31 T cell receptor beta chains below all came from one sample that was sequenced in a study of immune characterization of retroperitoneal liposarcoma. TCRdb re-called the PCR reads through MiXCR, storing one row per CDR3 protein. The sample shows roughly 9,300 distinct CDR3 sequences, more than 35% of them seen only once. Sequencing used tumor tissue. These receptors were obtained from a female donor with retroperitoneal liposarcoma.

The chain employs TRBV7-2 and TRBJ2-1, with 7 bases that match TRBD1. The V gene end was trimmed by 5 bases and the J gene end by 10 bases; junction bases not matched to a gene: 8. The germline V gene encodes CDR1 SGHTA and CDR2 FQGNSA. The CDR3 sequence is 13 residues long. Written as DNA, the CDR3 is TGTGCCAGCAGCCCGGGGACAGTCCGCGAGCAGTTCTTC. Translated: CASSPGTVREQFF.

The chain combines TRBV7-4 with TRBJ2-1, with TRBD2 matching over 7 bases. The end of the DNA fits TRBJ2-7 better, so the J call may be wrong. Germline V lookup: CDR1 SGHVT, CDR2 SQSDAQ. The CDR3 contains 16 residues. The CDR3 region is CASSLGFGREIYEQYF. The DNA of the CDR3 is TGTGCCAGCAGCTTAGGATTTGGGCGGGAGATCTACGAGCAGTACTTC.

The chain links TRBV7-2 to TRBJ2-1; the D gene could be TRBD1 or TRBD2 (5 bases each). TRBJ2-7 matches the DNA end more closely, so the J call is doubtful. Germline-derived CDR1 and CDR2 are SGHTA and FQGNSA. The CDR3 sequence is 13 residues long. The CDR3, as DNA: TGTGCCAGCAGCTTGGGACCTGACAATGAGCAGTACTTC. Protein sequence: CASSLGPDNEQYF.

The gene calls are TRBV6-5 and TRBJ2-3; 14 bases are a match to TRBD2. Trimming removed 5 bases from V and 4 bases from J; junction bases left unmatched: 2. This CDR3 region has 15 residues. Germline CDR1 reads MNHEY; CDR2 reads SVGAGI. The CDR3 here is CASSGLAGGPDTQYF. The CDR3 DNA sequence: TGTGCCAGCAGTGGACTAGCGGGAGGTCCAGATACGCAGTATTTT.

This clonotype has only a few counts. V usage is TRBV6-1 and J usage is TRBJ2-1; D gene ambiguous. Trimming left V 6 bases short and J 13 bases short, with 22 bases between. CDR3 length equals 14 residues. Germline CDR1 MNHNS, CDR2 SASEGT. The CDR3: CASSALGVQETQFF. CDR3 DNA sequence: TGTGCCAGCAGCGCTCTTGGAGTCCAAGAGACCCAGTTCTTC.

The J gene is TRBJ2-7, the V gene TRBV6-8; D is unresolved. The CDR3 contains 14 residues. V was shortened by 10 bases and J by 2 bases, with 18 bases between the two germline ends. Germline V lookup: CDR1 MNHGY, CDR2 SAAAGT. CDR3 region: CATAPMSVAYEQYF. In nucleotides, the CDR3 is TGTGCCACCGCACCTATGAGCGTAGCCTACGAGCAGTACTTC.

This clonotype qualifies as medium-sized. The chain couples TRBV6-6 to TRBJ2-1, with 9 bases identical to TRBD2. V gave up 5 bases and J gave up 9 bases; unmatched junction bases: 11. The CDR3 has 15 amino acids. The germline V gene has CDR1 MNHNY and CDR2 SVGAGI (reference sequence). The CDR3 region is CASSAGGPGGTEQFF. Written as DNA, the CDR3 is TGTGCCAGCAGTGCGGGGGGGCCAGGCGGAACTGAGCAGTTCTTC.

This clonotype ranks as medium-sized. The chain carries TRBV27 and TRBJ2-1, with TRBD2 matching over 7 bases. The DNA end is more similar to TRBJ2-7, so the J call may be wrong. The CDR3 covers 14 residues. CDR1 and CDR2 (germline): MNHEY, SMNVEV (reference sequence). The CDR3 spells CASSFTSASYEQYF. The CDR3 DNA is TGTGCCAGCAGTTTCACTAGCGCGTCCTACGAGCAGTACTTC.

By proportion, this clonotype is medium-sized. The J gene is TRBJ2-1, the V gene TRBV27, with no clear D. Trimming took off 5 bases at V and 4 bases at J, with 9 bases between the two ends. The CDR3 loop spans 13 amino acids. The germline V gene has CDR1 MNHEY and CDR2 SMNVEV (reference sequence). For the CDR3, the DNA is TGTGCCAGCAGTCCCACTAATTACAATGAGCAGTTCTTC. Its translation: CASSPTNYNEQFF.

V gene TRBV10-2 combines with J gene TRBJ2-1; TRBD2 agrees at 8 bases. The J call may not be correct, given that the DNA end is closer to TRBJ2-7. Germline assignment: CDR1 WSHSY and CDR2 SAAADI. The CDR3 loop spans 13 amino acids. The CDR3 region is CASISGSMNEQYF. CDR3 sequence (DNA): TGCGCCAGCATCAGCGGGAGTATGAATGAGCAGTACTTC.

The chain recombines TRBV6-5 with TRBJ2-3, with D unclear. V was trimmed by 5 bases and J by 6 bases, leaving 18 bases between them. Germline assignment: CDR1 MNHEY and CDR2 SVGAGI. There are 15 residues in the CDR3. The CDR3 nucleotides are TGTGCCAGCAGTGAATCAGCTACCCACCTGGATACGCAGTATTTT. It codes for CASSESATHLDTQYF.

This clonotype was seen only once. J is TRBJ2-1 and V is TRBV27, with 8 bases matching TRBD1. TRBJ2-7 matches the DNA end more closely, so the J call is doubtful. The germline gives CDR1 MNHEY, CDR2 SMNVEV (reference sequence). The CDR3 runs to 13 residues. CDR3 region: CASSPGTGLEQYF. DNA for the CDR3: TGTGCCAGCAGTCCCGGGACAGGTCTCGAGCAGTACTTC.

The chain couples TRBV6-5 to TRBJ2-1; TRBD2 agrees at 11 bases. TRBJ2-7 explains the end of the DNA better; the J call may be wrong. CDR3 size: 15 residues. The V gene's germline CDR1 is MNHEY and CDR2 SVGAGI. In DNA, the CDR3 is TGTGCCAGCAGGGGAACTAGCGGGAGAATGGCCGAGCAGTACTTC. This translates into CASRGTSGRMAEQYF.

This clonotype was seen only a few times. V usage is TRBV6-1 and J usage is TRBJ2-3; a possible D gene is TRBD2 (6 bases). This CDR3 contains 15 residues. Germline V gene sequence: CDR1 MNHNS, CDR2 SASEGT. The V and J ends lost 6 bases and 1 base respectively, with 14 bases between them. DNA of the CDR3: TGTGCCAGCAGCCGGGACTTCGGCGGCACAGATACGCAGTATTTT. This encodes CASSRDFGGTDTQYF.

This clonotype is judged medium-sized (0.01 to 0.1%). This chain uses TRBV7-2 with TRBJ2-7; D is possibly TRBD1 (6 bases). The germline V and J ends were trimmed by 5 bases and 2 bases, with 16 bases remaining between them. Per the germline V gene, CDR1 is SGHTA and CDR2 is FQGNSA. The CDR3 spans 15 residues. CDR3 amino acids: CASSRSRDTPYEQYF. Written as DNA, the CDR3 is TGTGCCAGCAGCCGAAGCCGGGACACTCCCTACGAGCAGTACTTC.

The V call is TRBV10-3, the J call TRBJ1-1; perhaps TRBD1 as D (5 bases). The CDR3 is 15 amino acids. Germline V gene data show CDR1 as ENHRY and CDR2 as SYGVKD. V dropped 2 bases and J dropped 1 base, with 11 bases sitting between them. The CDR3: CAISEVDGGNTEAFF. As DNA, the CDR3 is TGTGCCATCAGTGAGGTGGATGGGGGGAACACTGAAGCTTTCTTT.

This clonotype is classed as large (0.1 to 1%). The rearrangement uses TRBV6-1 and TRBJ2-1, with TRBD2 identical over 9 bases. CDR1 MNHNS and CDR2 SASEGT come from the germline V gene. The CDR3 totals 17 residues. Germline trimming cut 1 base from V and 5 bases from J; bases unmatched to any gene: 9. This CDR3 reads CASSEEYLAGFNNEQFF. The CDR3 bases are TGTGCCAGCAGTGAAGAGTACCTAGCGGGATTTAACAATGAGCAGTTCTTC.

This rearrangement joins TRBV6-1 to TRBJ1-2; D not resolved. V was shortened by 6 bases and J by 8 bases, with 16 bases between the two germline ends. CDR1 is MNHNS and CDR2 is SASEGT in the germline V gene. The CDR3 is made up of 13 amino acids. The CDR3 protein is CASSSTSSGGYTF. In DNA, the CDR3 is TGTGCCAGCAGCTCCACCTCATCTGGGGGCTACACCTTC.

This chain connects TRBV6-1 to TRBJ2-1; 13 bases are shared with TRBD2. Germline CDR1 and CDR2: MNHNS and SASEGT. CDR3 size: 18 residues. Trimming at V came to 4 bases and at J to 8 bases, leaving 14 bases not matched to a gene. CDR3 nucleotides: TGTGCCAGCAGTGTAGCCTGGACTAGCGGGAGCATGGGCGATGAGCAGTTCTTC. Translation gives CASSVAWTSGSMGDEQFF.

The rearrangement joins TRBV12-3 or TRBV12-4 to TRBJ2-5, with 9 bases matching TRBD1. Germline trimming cut 3 bases from V and 4 bases from J; bases unmatched to any gene: 6. The CDR3 runs to 15 residues. The CDR3 sequence: CASSLGQGWGETQYF. The CDR3 DNA reads as TGTGCCAGCAGTTTGGGACAGGGATGGGGAGAGACCCAGTACTTC.

The table lists this clonotype with a few counts. This chain connects TRBV25-1 to TRBJ2-3; no clear D. This CDR3 has 15 amino acids. Per the germline V gene, CDR1 is MGHDK and CDR2 is SYGVNS. V was shortened by 1 base and J by 0 bases, with 8 bases between the two germline ends. DNA of the CDR3: TGTGCCAGCAGTGAATCGCGGATTAGCACAGATACGCAGTATTTT. Translating gives CASSESRISTDTQYF.

This clonotype has a count of ten or more. The rearrangement joins TRBV6-6 to TRBJ2-3, with 12 bases aligning to TRBD1. The CDR3 runs to 14 residues. Germline CDR1 MNHNY, CDR2 SVGAGI (reference sequence). V lost 2 bases and J lost 8; bases outside the gene matches: 2. The CDR3 region has the DNA TGTGCCAGCAGTTACGGGACAGGGGGCGGTACGCAGTATTTT. This encodes CASSYGTGGGTQYF.

The rearrangement links TRBV6-1 to TRBJ2-2; possibly TRBD2 for D (7 bases). The CDR3 totals 15 residues. Germline V gene lookup returns CDR1 MNHNS and CDR2 SASEGT. V was trimmed by 6 bases and J by 5 bases, leaving 16 bases between them. The CDR3 here is CASSPRGGGTGELFF. As DNA, the CDR3 is TGTGCCAGCAGCCCCCGGGGAGGGGGAACCGGGGAGCTGTTTTTT.

The rearrangement uses TRBV10-3 and TRBJ2-5; the D gene is possibly TRBD2 (5 bases). The J call could be wrong; TRBJ2-7 is a better fit for the DNA end. This CDR3 has 14 residues. Germline CDR1 is ENHRY and CDR2 is SYGVKD. CDR3 coding DNA: TGTGCCATCAGTGCGAGGGAGTCGGCCTACGAGCAGTACTTC. It yields the protein CAISARESAYEQYF.

As for this clonotype: The junction shows a germline mismatch at one end, possibly a read error. V is TRBV5-3 and J is TRBJ2-1; 7 bases are shared with TRBD2. TRBV5-3 is known as an ORF, though its function is uncertain. The CDR3 covers 14 residues. The CDR3 DNA reads TGTGCCAGCAGCTTGGGTCGTAGCGGGTATGAGCAGTTCTTC. Translation gives CASSLGRSGYEQFF.

Notes on this clonotype: This clone may be a read error of a much larger clone one base away. This chain joins TRBV6-1 and TRBJ2-1; tentative D call: TRBD1 (6 bases). Looked up from germline, CDR1 is MNHNS and CDR2 is SASEGT. The CDR3 has 15 residues. V was cut by 5 bases and J by 0 bases, with 11 bases left in between. CDR3 protein: CASSSVGASYNEQFF. The CDR3 nucleotides read TGTGCCAGCAGTTCTGTGGGGGCCTCCTACAATGAGCAGTTCTTC.

CDR3 sequence (DNA): TGTGCCAGCAGGGCCCAACAGGATCAGCCCCAGCATTTT. As protein: CASRAQQDQPQHF. V and J are TRBV6-1 and TRBJ1-5; D might be TRBD1 (5 bases). Looked up from germline, CDR1 is MNHNS and CDR2 is SASEGT. The CDR3 sequence is 13 residues long. V lost 6 bases and J lost 5, with 11 bases in between.

V is TRBV6-8 and J is TRBJ2-1, with D hard to call. With 0 bases removed from V and 6 bases from J, the gap between germline ends came to 18 bases. Germline V gene sequence: CDR1 MNHGY, CDR2 SAAAGT. The CDR3 length is 17 residues. CDR3 amino acids: CASSYSKFAIGFNEQFF. The CDR3 DNA is TGTGCCAGCAGTTACTCGAAGTTTGCTATAGGGTTCAATGAGCAGTTCTTC.

This clonotype was seen ten or more times. J is TRBJ2-1 and V is TRBV6-1; no firm D call. With the DNA end fitting TRBJ2-7 better, the J assignment may be wrong. The CDR3 runs to 15 residues. The germline V gene has CDR1 MNHNS and CDR2 SASEGT. As DNA, the CDR3 is TGTGCCAGCAGTCCCCGGGTCGGATACTCCTACGAGCAGTACTTC. It specifies CASSPRVGYSYEQYF.

The chain uses TRBV12-3 or TRBV12-4 and TRBJ1-2; 9 bases match TRBD1. The V and J ends lost 7 bases and 7 bases, in that order; junction bases with no gene match: 19. CDR3 length: 17 amino acids. The CDR3 spells CASTPGQGISLVSGYTF. CDR3 coding DNA: TGTGCCAGCACCCCGGGACAGGGAATTAGCCTGGTGAGTGGCTACACCTTC.

This clonotype was seen more than once but under ten times. The chain links TRBV7-6 to TRBJ2-4; possibly TRBD2 for D (5 bases). The end of the DNA is better explained by TRBJ2-7, so the J call may be wrong. Germline V CDR1 and CDR2: SGHVS, FNYEAQ. This CDR3 is built from 14 residues. This CDR3 is CASSPPLDTYEQYF. CDR3 coding DNA: TGTGCCAGCAGCCCCCCACTAGATACCTACGAGCAGTACTTC.